A single sample gave rise to the 29 T cell receptor beta chains below, sequenced in a study of blood T cells in healthy people across ages. Next came a second PCR, run for about 7 to 12 cycles, which used a sample-barcoded 5' primer along with a J-beta primer mix. A single record per CDR3 protein comes from TCRdb applying MiXCR to the 5' RACE reads. The table lists about 800,000 distinct CDR3 sequences, roughly 50% of them singletons. Sample: blood. These receptor sequences come from a man aged 30 to 39 in good health.

The chain uses TRBV6-5 and TRBJ2-5; possible D gene TRBD2, 6 bases. The CDR3 has 13 residues. Trimming left V 5 bases short and J 11 bases short, with 18 bases between. Germline assignment: CDR1 MNHEY and CDR2 SVGAGI. CDR3 DNA: TGTGCCAGCAGTGCGGGGCTTTTGGGGGAGCAGTACTTC. It translates to CASSAGLLGEQYF.

This clonotype was observed at least ten times. The rearrangement joins TRBV12-3 or TRBV12-4 to TRBJ1-4; no definite D call. CDR3 size: 14 residues. V was cut by 8 bases and J by 0 bases, with 10 bases left in between. CDR3 coding DNA: TGTGCCAGCGTCCACACTGCAACTAATGAAAAACTGTTTTTT. The encoded protein is CASVHTATNEKLFF.

This sequence joins TRBV10-3 and TRBJ2-7; D is uncertain. This CDR3 region has 13 residues. Trimming left V 9 bases short and J 0 bases short, with 12 bases between. In germline, CDR1 is ENHRY, CDR2 SYGVKD. The CDR3 region is CAISVDNSYEQYF. The CDR3 DNA reads as TGTGCCATATCCGTCGACAACTCCTACGAGCAGTACTTC.

V and J are TRBV11-2 and TRBJ2-5; TRBD1 is a possible D gene (6 bases). The CDR3 runs 17 residues. The germline gives CDR1 SGHAT, CDR2 FQNNGV. Trimming took 5 bases from V and 4 from J, leaving 23 bases between them. CDR3 nucleotide sequence: TGTGCCAGCAGCCCGACATTAGGGAACCGGGACATAGAGACCCAGTACTTC. It specifies CASSPTLGNRDIETQYF.

The rearrangement links TRBV6-5 to TRBJ2-1; no clear D. CDR3 size: 16 residues. Looked up from germline, CDR1 is MNHEY and CDR2 is SVGAGI. V gave up 2 bases and J gave up 6 bases, with 17 bases separating them. As DNA, the CDR3 is TGTGCCAGCAGTTACAAGGTCGACTTAACCCCCAATGAGCAGTTCTTC. This encodes CASSYKVDLTPNEQFF.

The chain couples TRBV6-2 or TRBV6-3 to TRBJ2-5, with no clear D. Trimming pared 6 bases from V and 7 bases from J, leaving 12 bases between. Germline V gene lookup returns CDR1 MNHEY and CDR2 SVGEGT. This CDR3 is built from 12 residues. The DNA of the CDR3 is TGTGCCAGCAGAGCCCCCCATGGGACCCAGTACTTC. Protein sequence: CASRAPHGTQYF.

The rearrangement links TRBV7-9 to TRBJ1-1, with D uncertain. Germline CDR1 SEHNR, CDR2 FQNEAQ (reference sequence). This CDR3 region has 15 residues. Trimming pared 7 bases from V and 0 bases from J, leaving 15 bases between. This CDR3 reads CASISRAQLNTEAFF. For the CDR3, the DNA is TGTGCCAGCATCTCCCGGGCCCAGCTGAACACTGAAGCTTTCTTT.

This clonotype was counted between two and nine times. The genes are TRBV10-3 and TRBJ2-3; possibly TRBD2 for D (6 bases). The CDR3 consists of 15 residues. Germline values: CDR1 ENHRY, CDR2 SYGVKD. Trimming left V 3 bases short and J 3 bases short, with 13 bases between. The CDR3 protein is CAISEGLAETDTQYF. The DNA for the CDR3 is TGTGCCATCAGTGAAGGCTTAGCGGAAACAGATACGCAGTATTTT.

The J gene is TRBJ2-3, the V gene TRBV7-9; 7 bases match TRBD1. Looked up from germline, CDR1 is SEHNR and CDR2 is FQNEAQ (reference sequence). V lost 6 bases and J lost 2; bases outside the gene matches: 11. The CDR3 has 16 residues. CDR3 in DNA: TGTGCCAGCAGGGGACAGCTGACTTTCTTCACAGATACGCAGTATTTT. This translates into CASRGQLTFFTDTQYF.

This clonotype was picked up a small number of times. The rearrangement joins TRBV7-2 to TRBJ2-7, with 10 bases matching TRBD2. The CDR3 extends over 15 amino acids. Germline trimming cut 5 bases from V and 4 bases from J; bases unmatched to any gene: 8. The germline V gene has CDR1 SGHTA and CDR2 FQGNSA. CDR3 protein: CASSQAGTSEYEQYF. CDR3 nucleotides: TGTGCCAGCAGCCAGGCCGGGACTAGCGAGTACGAGCAGTACTTC.

The rearrangement uses TRBV12-3 or TRBV12-4 and TRBJ2-7; 7 bases fit TRBD1. The J call may be mistaken, given a closer DNA end match to TRBJ2-5. The CDR3 runs 14 residues. The CDR3, as DNA: TGTGCCAGCATGGCCCGACAGGGACGAAAGACCCAGTACTTC. It encodes CASMARQGRKTQYF.

The chain carries TRBV7-6 and TRBJ1-3; no clear D gene. Germline values: CDR1 SGHVS, CDR2 FNYEAQ. Between the trimmed V and J ends, which lost 2 bases and 4 bases, there was a span of 3 bases. The length of the CDR3 is 12 residues. CDR3: CASSLQGNTIYF. The CDR3 DNA follows: TGTGCCAGCAGCTTACAGGGAAACACCATATATTTT.

V gene TRBV12-3 or TRBV12-4 combines with J gene TRBJ1-5, with D hard to call. This CDR3 has 14 residues. V lost 6 bases and J lost 5, with 14 bases in between. The DNA of the CDR3 is TGTGCCAGCAGCCGGGGAGGGCGGCATCAGCCCCAGCATTTT. Translated: CASSRGGRHQPQHF.

The chain recombines TRBV3-1 with TRBJ1-1, with no clear D. In germline, CDR1 is LGHDT, CDR2 YNNKEL (reference sequence). CDR3 size: 11 residues. Trimming removed 3 bases from V and 12 bases from J, with 11 bases in between. The CDR3 loop reads CASSQGKVSFF. In DNA form, the CDR3 reads TGTGCCAGCAGCCAGGGAAAAGTTTCTTTCTTT.

This clonotype was observed once. The V and J genes are TRBV28 and TRBJ1-2; 7 bases match TRBD1. Germline values: CDR1 MDHEN, CDR2 SYDVKM. After removal of 4 bases from V and 4 bases from J, the junction contained 9 bases not matched to a gene. This CDR3 has 15 amino acids. The CDR3 loop reads CASSYGTATFYGYTF. DNA of the CDR3: TGTGCCAGCAGTTATGGGACAGCGACATTCTATGGCTACACCTTC.

This chain connects TRBV12-3 or TRBV12-4 to TRBJ2-3; 12 positions match TRBD2. Unmatched junction bases numbered 13, after V lost 3 bases and J lost 6 bases. The CDR3 spans 18 residues. The CDR3 DNA is TGTGCCAGCAGTTTTTCCGTGCCTAGCGGGAGGGCCACGGATACGCAGTATTTT. This sequence encodes CASSFSVPSGRATDTQYF.

The J gene is TRBJ2-3, the V gene TRBV12-3 or TRBV12-4; D may be TRBD1 (6 bases). CDR3 length: 13 amino acids. With 5 bases removed from V and 7 bases from J, the gap between germline ends came to 13 bases. The CDR3 loop reads CASSADSSHTQYF. The DNA for the CDR3 is TGTGCCAGCAGTGCGGACAGCTCTCATACGCAGTATTTT.

The chain is built from TRBV5-1 and TRBJ2-5; the D gene is possibly TRBD1 (5 bases). Germline V gene lookup returns CDR1 SGHRS and CDR2 YFSETQ. V lost 2 bases, J lost 4 bases, and 18 bases lay in between. The CDR3 length is 16 residues. The CDR3 coding sequence is TGCGCCAGCAGCTTACCGACAGACCGAAAACGAGAGACCCAGTACTTC. Its translation: CASSLPTDRKRETQYF. The complete variable domain, with remaining parts taken from reference TRBV5-1 and TRBJ2-5, reads KAGVTQTPRYLIKTRGQQVTLSCSPISGHRSVSWYQQTPGQGLQFLFEYFSETQRNKGNFPGRFSGRQFSNSRSEMNVSTLELGDSALYLCASSLPTDRKRETQYFGPGTRLLVL.

This chain links TRBV4-1 with TRBJ2-3; 10 bases are shared with TRBD2. V lost 6 bases and J lost 6; bases outside the gene matches: 21. CDR1 and CDR2 (germline): MGHRA, YSYEKL. There are 19 residues in the CDR3. This CDR3 reads CASRLAVAGGAAGFDTQYF. In DNA form, the CDR3 reads TGCGCCAGCAGACTTGCGGTAGCGGGGGGAGCCGCGGGGTTCGATACGCAGTATTTT.

This clonotype was counted a single time. This chain joins TRBV6-5 and TRBJ2-7, with 9 nucleotides matching TRBD2. This CDR3 comprises 16 residues. CDR1 is MNHEY, CDR2 SVGAGI, per germline. V was pared by 6 bases and J by 3 bases, with 12 bases of the junction left unmatched. CDR3 sequence: CASSLSRLAVHYEQYF. The CDR3 nucleotides read TGTGCCAGCAGCCTCTCTCGACTAGCGGTGCACTACGAGCAGTACTTC.

The V gene is TRBV7-2, the J gene TRBJ2-3, with 7 bases fitting TRBD2. This CDR3 is 13 amino acids long. Germline loops: CDR1 SGHTA, CDR2 FQGNSA. With V trimmed by 5 bases and J by 7 bases, 6 bases remained unmatched. CDR3 sequence: CASSHLAEYTQYF. The DNA of the CDR3 is TGTGCCAGCAGCCATCTAGCGGAGTATACGCAGTATTTT.

The sample holds a few counts of this clonotype. The chain combines TRBV12-3 or TRBV12-4 with TRBJ2-5; 8 bases agree with TRBD1. The CDR3 is made up of 13 amino acids. V trimming: 3 bases; J trimming: 5 bases; junction bases outside the gene matches: 2. CDR3 sequence (DNA): TGTGCCAGCAGTTTGGGACAGGCCGAGACCCAGTACTTC. It encodes CASSLGQAETQYF.

The V and J genes are TRBV5-1 and TRBJ1-1, with 9 nucleotides matching TRBD1. The CDR3 loop spans 15 amino acids. CDR1 is SGHRS, CDR2 YFSETQ, per germline. The trim removed 3 bases at V and 6 bases at J, leaving 9 bases unmatched. The DNA of the CDR3 is TGCGCCAGCAGCTCAATGACAGGGGGGGGCTCTGAAGCTTTCTTT. Translating it yields CASSSMTGGGSEAFF. Together with reference TRBV5-1 and TRBJ1-1, the CDR3 gives the full variable domain: KAGVTQTPRYLIKTRGQQVTLSCSPISGHRSVSWYQQTPGQGLQFLFEYFSETQRNKGNFPGRFSGRQFSNSRSEMNVSTLELGDSALYLCASSSMTGGGSEAFFGQGTRLTVV.

The J gene is TRBJ2-3, the V gene TRBV18; possible D gene TRBD2, 5 bases. Germline lookup yields CDR1 KGHSH and CDR2 LQKENI. Trimming stripped 3 bases from V and 1 base from J, with 14 bases between. The CDR3 totals 16 residues. The CDR3 region has the DNA TGTGCCAGCTCACCGCGTTCCAGCGGACGCACAGATACGCAGTATTTT. The encoded protein is CASSPRSSGRTDTQYF.

The V gene is TRBV24-1, the J gene TRBJ2-6; 7 bases line up with TRBD1. With 4 bases clipped from V and 3 bases from J, the junction kept 8 bases outside the gene matches. The CDR3 loop spans 17 amino acids. Germline CDR1 and CDR2: KGHDR and SFDVKD. As DNA, the CDR3 is TGTGCCACCAGTGAAGCCGAACAGGGGTTTGGGGCCAACGTCCTGACTTTC. Translated: CATSEAEQGFGANVLTF.

The J gene is TRBJ1-2, the V gene TRBV7-9; D gene ambiguous. Germline assignment: CDR1 SEHNR and CDR2 FQNEAQ (reference sequence). This CDR3 spans 16 amino acids. V lost 3 bases, J lost 2 bases, and 16 bases lay in between. The CDR3 sequence: CASSFPPAGENYGYTF. The CDR3 DNA follows: TGTGCCAGCAGCTTCCCCCCCGCAGGCGAGAACTATGGCTACACCTTC.

This clonotype has only a few counts. Written as DNA, the CDR3 is TGTGCCAGCAGTGCCGGGACTAGCGGGAGCACAGATACGCAGTATTTT. Translated: CASSAGTSGSTDTQYF. The gene calls are TRBV6-1 and TRBJ2-3; 12 nucleotides agree with TRBD2. The CDR3 covers 16 residues. V dropped 4 bases and J dropped 0; count of bases not matched to a gene: 2. Germline assignment: CDR1 MNHNS and CDR2 SASEGT.

The CDR3: CASSPQTSYEQYF. CDR3 DNA: TGCGCCAGCAGCCCTCAGACATCCTACGAGCAGTACTTC. This chain joins TRBV5-1 and TRBJ2-7; D is unresolved. V was pared by 4 bases and J by 1 base, with 9 bases between. The germline gives CDR1 SGHRS, CDR2 YFSETQ. The CDR3 has 13 amino acids.

V usage is TRBV12-3 or TRBV12-4 and J usage is TRBJ1-1; possible D gene TRBD1, 6 bases. V dropped 8 bases and J dropped 1 base, with 11 bases sitting between them. This CDR3 is built from 13 residues. The CDR3 sequence is CASEQGTNTEAFF. In nucleotides, the CDR3 is TGTGCCAGCGAGCAGGGGACGAACACTGAAGCTTTCTTT.